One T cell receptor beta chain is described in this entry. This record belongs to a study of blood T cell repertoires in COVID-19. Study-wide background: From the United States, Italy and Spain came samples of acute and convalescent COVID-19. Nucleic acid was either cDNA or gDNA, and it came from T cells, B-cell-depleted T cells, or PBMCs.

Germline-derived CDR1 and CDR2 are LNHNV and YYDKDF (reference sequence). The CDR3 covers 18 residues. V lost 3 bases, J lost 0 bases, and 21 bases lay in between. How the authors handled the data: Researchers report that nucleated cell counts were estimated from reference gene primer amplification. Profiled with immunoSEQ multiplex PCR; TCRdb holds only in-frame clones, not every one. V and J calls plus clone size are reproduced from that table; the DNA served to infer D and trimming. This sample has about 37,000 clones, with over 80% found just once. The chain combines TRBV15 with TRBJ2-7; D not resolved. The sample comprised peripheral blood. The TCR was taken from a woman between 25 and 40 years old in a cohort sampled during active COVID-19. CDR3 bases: TGTGCCACCAGCAGCGGTTATCCTACTTACCCTAACTCCTACGAGCAGTACTTC. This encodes CATSSGYPTYPNSYEQYF.